Below, 2 T cell receptor beta chains from the same sample are listed, as sequenced in a study of T cell repertoires in cytomegalovirus infection (dated by TCRdb to 2018 to 2020). Antigens for these TCRs are unknown. What the treatment or condition label conveys for this sample: in vitro stimulation with specific CMV peptide epitopes to enrich CMV-specific T cells. Sequencing was carried out with an Illumina HiSeq 1500. The raw public reads went through TCRdb reprocessing: fastp at Q25, MiXCR clone calling, in-frame beta chains kept. Rows merge per CDR3 protein into single entries with the most common DNA and genes. The sample includes fewer than 1,000,000 distinct CDR3 sequences, with approximately 33% observed a single time. Roughly an eighth of the sample is taken by the ten largest. The material was cultured CD8+ T cells from PBMCs, obtained from culture after CMV antigen stimulation. These receptors came from a human donor in good health (CMV status not recorded). Some clones in this sample may be carry-over from other donors' samples.

There are a few counts of this clonotype. V is TRBV7-9 and J is TRBJ2-7; TRBD1 is a possible D gene (5 bases). CDR1 SEHNR and CDR2 FQNEAQ come from the germline V gene (reference sequence). This CDR3 is 11 amino acids long. V lost 8 bases, J lost 3 bases, and 8 bases lay in between. The CDR3 nucleotides read TGTGCCAGCGCCGACAGCTACGAGCAGTACTTC. It yields the protein CASADSYEQYF.

This clonotype was seen more than once but under ten times. The chain combines TRBV27 with TRBJ2-7; D is tentatively TRBD1 or TRBD2 (5 bases each). The CDR3 has 14 amino acids. The germline CDR1 and CDR2 sequences are MNHEY and SMNVEV (reference sequence). Between the trimmed V and J ends, which lost 4 bases and 2 bases, there was a span of 12 bases. CDR3 protein: CASSSGPPPYEQYF. The DNA of the CDR3 is TGTGCCAGCAGTTCGGGACCGCCCCCCTACGAGCAGTACTTC.